This is a list of T cell receptor beta chains from one sample in a study of blood T cell repertoires in COVID-19. Here immunoSEQ multiplex PCR was the method, and the copy in TCRdb shows in-frame clones only, minus some. This table has about 74,000 clones, approximately 93% appearing once. What was sequenced was peripheral blood. The receptors originated from a man aged 50 to 60 with COVID-19, enrolled during active disease. Both conserved end residues are part of each CDR3. Each record gives: CDR3 length, clone size, V gene, J gene, D gene, CDR3 DNA, CDR3 protein. The D gene is left open where the match is weak. The size entry is marked missing in some rows and otherwise reads once, few, many or a size class.

14	.	TRBV19	TRBJ2-1	.	TGTGCCAGTAGTATCGCCTCAATAGGGGATGAGCAGTTCTTC	CASSIASIGDEQFF
16	.	TRBV10-3	TRBJ1-4	TRBD1	TGTGCCATCAGAGACAGGGGTAGTACAACTAATGAAAAACTGTTTTTT	CAIRDRGSTTNEKLFF
15	once	TRBV20-1	TRBJ1-2	.	TGCAGTGCTAGTGGGCAGGCCCGCTTTAACTATGGCTACACCTTC	CSASGQARFNYGYTF
14	.	TRBV27	TRBJ2-5	TRBD1	TGTGCCAGCAGTCGGACAGGGAACCAAGAGACCCAGTACTTC	CASSRTGNQETQYF
16	.	TRBV10-3	TRBJ2-3	.	TGTGCCATCAGTCAACAGGGAAGAGTACAGGCAGATACGCAGTATTTT	CAISQQGRVQADTQYF
14	.	TRBV28	TRBJ2-3	TRBD1	TGTGCCAGCATTAGACAGGGGGGCACAGATACGCAGTATTTT	CASIRQGGTDTQYF
15	.	TRBV7-2	TRBJ2-1	.	TGTGCCAGCAGCTTAAGGGACGGAGGGTACAATGAGCAGTTCTTC	CASSLRDGGYNEQFF
16	few	TRBV7-9	TRBJ2-1	TRBD2	TGTGCCAGCAGCCCAGGGACTAGCGGGAGGTACAATGAGCAGTTCTTC	CASSPGTSGRYNEQFF
12	.	TRBV29-1	TRBJ2-1	.	TGCAGCGCCACACTAGTAGGCAATGAGCAGTTCTTC	CSATLVGNEQFF
12	.	TRBV6-5	TRBJ2-1	.	TGTGCCAGCGGATACAGGGCCGAATTGGAGTTCTTC	CASGYRAELEFF
15	.	TRBV24-1	TRBJ2-1	TRBD1	TGTGCCACCAGCCCGGCCGGGACAGGGGAACATGAGCAGTTCTTC	CATSPAGTGEHEQFF
14	once	TRBV21-1	TRBJ2-7	.	TGTGCCAGCAGCAAGGGACAGGGTGTCGACGAGCAGTACTTC	CASSKGQGVDEQYF
17	.	TRBV6-4	TRBJ2-1	TRBD1	TGTGCCAGCAGTTCTCGGACAGGGCCGAGCTCCTACAATGAGCAGTTCTTC	CASSSRTGPSSYNEQFF
14	.	TRBV3-1/TRBV3-2	TRBJ1-5	.	TGTGCCAGCAGCCACGGCAGGGGCGGTCAGCCCCAGCATTTT	CASSHGRGGQPQHF
16	.	TRBV7-6	TRBJ2-1	TRBD2	TGTGCCAGCAGCTTAGGTGCTAGCGGAGCCTACAATGAGCAGTTCTTC	CASSLGASGAYNEQFF
14	.	TRBV10-3	TRBJ2-7	.	TGTGCCATCAGTGAAGGGGAAGGTTCCTACGAGCAGTACTTC	CAISEGEGSYEQYF
13	.	TRBV5-4	TRBJ2-4	TRBD1	TGTGCCAGCAGCTCAGGACAGGGCGGCATTCAGTACTTC	CASSSGQGGIQYF
14	.	TRBV7-2	TRBJ2-3	TRBD1	TGTGCCAGCAGCCTAAATACAGGGGCCGATACGCAGTATTTT	CASSLNTGADTQYF
15	.	TRBV5-1	TRBJ1-4	TRBD1	TGCGCCAGCAAGGACAGGGGGGGAGAGCGGGAAAAACTGTTTTTT	CASKDRGGEREKLFF
11	once	TRBV6-6	TRBJ1-1	.	TGTGCCAGCAGTTACTCCTCCGAAGCTTTCTTT	CASSYSSEAFF
13	.	TRBV5-5	TRBJ2-7	TRBD1	TGTGCCAGCACCAGACAGGGGTACTACGAGCAGTACTTC	CASTRQGYYEQYF
15	.	TRBV5-6	TRBJ2-6	.	TGTGCCAGCAGCTTGCGCGTCTCTGGGGCCAACGTCCTGACTTTC	CASSLRVSGANVLTF
14	.	TRBV4-3	TRBJ2-2	.	TGCGCCAGCAGCCAAGAAGAGGAGTCCGGGGAGCTGTTTTTT	CASSQEEESGELFF
18	.	TRBV4-1	TRBJ2-7	TRBD2	TGCGCCAGCAGCCATCCCTGGTCGGGAGCGGGACGCTCCTACGAGCAGTACTTC	CASSHPWSGAGRSYEQYF
14	.	TRBV30	TRBJ2-1	TRBD2	TGTGCCTGGAGCGAGGCAGCGGGAAACAATGAGCAGTTCTTC	CAWSEAAGNNEQFF
15	.	TRBV23-1	TRBJ1-2	.	TGCGCCAGCAGTCAATCACCAGGGTACCAGTATGGCTACACCTTC	CASSQSPGYQYGYTF
11	.	TRBV30	TRBJ2-1	.	TGTGCCTGGAGTGTACTTGGACTACAGGTCTTC	CAWSVLGLQVF